A selection of T cell receptor beta chains follows, all from one sample in a study of T cells after yellow fever vaccination. TCRdb reprocessed the 5' RACE reads with MiXCR, giving one entry per CDR3 protein. Of over 100,000 distinct CDR3 sequences listed, 8.4% are singletons. Sequences were derived from CD8+ T cells sorted from PBMCs, sampled 45 days after the yellow fever booster vaccination. These receptors were collected from a man aged 25-45 years who received the YFV17D yellow fever vaccine. Both conserved end residues are part of each CDR3. The order of the fields is D gene, clone size, V gene, J gene, CDR3 protein, CDR3 DNA. D genes are given only for firm matches. Not all rows give a size; the values are once, few, many and, for expanded clones, a class.

d_gene: TRBD2; abundance: many; v_gene: TRBV29-1; j_gene: TRBJ2-7; CDR3aa: CSVVGLAGSAAYEQYF; CDR3nt: TGCAGCGTGGTTGGACTAGCGGGTTCGGCAGCCTACGAGCAGTACTTC
d_gene: TRBD1; abundance: many; v_gene: TRBV20-1; j_gene: TRBJ1-2; CDR3aa: CSAPSGGAGYTF; CDR3nt: TGCAGTGCTCCCTCAGGGGGGGCGGGCTACACCTTC
d_gene: -; abundance: many; v_gene: TRBV3-1; j_gene: TRBJ2-7; CDR3aa: CASSGQQGYEQYF; CDR3nt: TGTGCCAGCAGTGGCCAGCAAGGTTACGAGCAGTACTTC
d_gene: -; abundance: many; v_gene: TRBV12-3/TRBV12-4; j_gene: TRBJ1-5; CDR3aa: CASSFQGGPYSNQPQHF; CDR3nt: TGTGCCAGCAGTTTTCAAGGGGGGCCTTATAGCAATCAGCCCCAGCATTTT
d_gene: TRBD2; abundance: many; v_gene: TRBV13; j_gene: TRBJ2-7; CDR3aa: CASSSLRYLAGGEQYF; CDR3nt: TGTGCCAGCAGCTCCCTTCGCTATTTAGCGGGAGGGGAGCAGTACTTC
d_gene: -; abundance: many; v_gene: TRBV5-1; j_gene: TRBJ2-7; CDR3aa: CASSLIETGFYEQYF; CDR3nt: TGCGCCAGCAGCTTGATCGAGACAGGCTTCTACGAGCAGTACTTC
d_gene: TRBD2; abundance: many; v_gene: TRBV7-6; j_gene: TRBJ2-3; CDR3aa: CASSLILAVTDTQYF; CDR3nt: TGTGCCAGCAGCTTAATACTAGCGGTTACAGATACGCAGTATTTT
d_gene: -; abundance: many; v_gene: TRBV7-2; j_gene: TRBJ2-2; CDR3aa: CASSPGASNTGELFF; CDR3nt: TGTGCCAGCAGCCCCGGGGCGTCGAACACCGGGGAGCTGTTTTTT
d_gene: TRBD1; abundance: many; v_gene: TRBV5-1; j_gene: TRBJ2-1; CDR3aa: CASSDGTGTDEQFF; CDR3nt: TGCGCCAGCAGCGACGGGACAGGAACGGATGAGCAGTTCTTC
d_gene: -; abundance: many; v_gene: TRBV7-6; j_gene: TRBJ1-4; CDR3aa: CAVRRGSEKLFF; CDR3nt: TGTGCCGTAAGGAGGGGATCCGAAAAACTGTTTTTT
d_gene: -; abundance: few; v_gene: TRBV9; j_gene: TRBJ2-1; CDR3aa: CASSPLGWQGSYNEQFF; CDR3nt: TGTGCCAGCAGCCCCCTGGGTTGGCAGGGCTCCTACAATGAGCAGTTCTTC
d_gene: -; abundance: many; v_gene: TRBV15; j_gene: TRBJ2-5; CDR3aa: CATTRDSKETQYF; CDR3nt: TGTGCCACCACCCGGGACTCGAAAGAGACCCAGTACTTC
d_gene: -; abundance: many; v_gene: TRBV15; j_gene: TRBJ2-3; CDR3aa: CATSPQKQVQGDTQYF; CDR3nt: TGTGCCACCAGCCCCCAAAAACAGGTTCAGGGAGATACGCAGTATTTT
d_gene: TRBD2; abundance: -; v_gene: TRBV5-5; j_gene: TRBJ2-3; CDR3aa: CASSHPGTSFPDTQYF; CDR3nt: TGTGCCAGCAGCCATCCCGGGACTAGTTTCCCAGATACGCAGTATTTT
d_gene: -; abundance: many; v_gene: TRBV5-1; j_gene: TRBJ1-2; CDR3aa: CASKTPGGFHGYTF; CDR3nt: TGCGCCAGCAAGACCCCCGGGGGGTTCCATGGCTACACCTTC
d_gene: -; abundance: many; v_gene: TRBV29-1; j_gene: TRBJ1-2; CDR3aa: CSVDTLGPVVYGYTF; CDR3nt: TGCAGCGTTGATACTCTGGGTCCCGTAGTCTATGGCTACACCTTC
d_gene: -; abundance: -; v_gene: TRBV7-8; j_gene: TRBJ2-7; CDR3aa: CASSATGPGGQYF; CDR3nt: TGTGCCAGCAGCGCGACAGGTCCTGGGGGGCAGTACTTC
d_gene: -; abundance: -; v_gene: TRBV2; j_gene: TRBJ2-7; CDR3aa: CASSEHGGYEQYF; CDR3nt: TGTGCCAGCAGTGAACATGGCGGTTACGAGCAGTACTTC
d_gene: TRBD2; abundance: few; v_gene: TRBV20-1; j_gene: TRBJ2-7; CDR3aa: CSARLAGSYEQYF; CDR3nt: TGCAGTGCTAGGCTAGCGGGCTCCTACGAGCAGTACTTC
d_gene: -; abundance: many; v_gene: TRBV6-2/TRBV6-3; j_gene: TRBJ2-7; CDR3aa: CASTKTEAYEQYF; CDR3nt: TGTGCCAGCACCAAGACAGAAGCCTACGAGCAGTACTTC
d_gene: -; abundance: many; v_gene: TRBV7-2; j_gene: TRBJ2-1; CDR3aa: CASSPPSFEQFF; CDR3nt: TGTGCCAGCAGCCCCCCGTCGTTTGAGCAGTTCTTC
d_gene: TRBD1; abundance: many; v_gene: TRBV27; j_gene: TRBJ1-1; CDR3aa: CASSWNRGTEAFF; CDR3nt: TGTGCCAGCAGTTGGAACAGGGGTACTGAAGCTTTCTTT
d_gene: TRBD1; abundance: medium-sized; v_gene: TRBV28; j_gene: TRBJ2-7; CDR3aa: CASKRTGTYEQYF; CDR3nt: TGTGCCAGCAAAAGGACAGGAACCTACGAGCAGTACTTC
d_gene: TRBD2; abundance: many; v_gene: TRBV6-5; j_gene: TRBJ2-7; CDR3aa: CASSYGVGAGGRTYEQYF; CDR3nt: TGTGCCAGCAGTTACGGTGTGGGAGCGGGGGGCCGAACCTACGAGCAGTACTTC
d_gene: TRBD1; abundance: many; v_gene: TRBV12-3/TRBV12-4; j_gene: TRBJ1-2; CDR3aa: CASSSTGPIGYTF; CDR3nt: TGTGCCAGCAGCTCGACAGGGCCTATTGGCTACACCTTC
d_gene: -; abundance: many; v_gene: TRBV6-2/TRBV6-3; j_gene: TRBJ1-2; CDR3aa: CATAEAYGYTF; CDR3nt: TGTGCCACCGCGGAAGCTTATGGCTACACCTTC
d_gene: -; abundance: many; v_gene: TRBV20-1; j_gene: TRBJ1-2; CDR3aa: CSARVMGLLVTNGYTF; CDR3nt: TGCAGTGCTAGAGTTATGGGCCTTCTGGTGACTAATGGCTACACCTTC
d_gene: -; abundance: many; v_gene: TRBV19; j_gene: TRBJ2-2; CDR3aa: CASSWRAAGTGELFF; CDR3nt: TGTGCCAGTAGCTGGAGGGCCGCGGGCACCGGGGAGCTGTTTTTT
d_gene: -; abundance: few; v_gene: TRBV29-1; j_gene: TRBJ2-5; CDR3aa: CSVVQHQETQYF; CDR3nt: TGCAGCGTTGTACAGCACCAAGAGACCCAGTACTTC
d_gene: -; abundance: many; v_gene: TRBV3-1; j_gene: TRBJ2-1; CDR3aa: CASSHSLEEGWNEQFF; CDR3nt: TGTGCCAGCAGCCACTCACTAGAGGAGGGCTGGAATGAGCAGTTCTTC
d_gene: -; abundance: many; v_gene: TRBV12-3/TRBV12-4; j_gene: TRBJ1-4; CDR3aa: CASSPQGLPTNEKLFF; CDR3nt: TGTGCCAGCAGTCCCCAGGGGCTGCCAACTAATGAAAAACTGTTTTTT